This TCR beta chain was sequenced in a study of PD-L1 blockade in urothelial cancer. Study overall: Chemotherapy regimens numbering 0 to 3 had been given to patients. Among blood samples, the median T cell count was approximately 140,000.

Patients had locally advanced or metastatic urothelial carcinoma. Pretreatment sampling and on-treatment sampling together yielded between 1 and 8 samples for each patient. The assay was immunoSEQ multiplex PCR, and TCRdb's table has in-frame clones only and misses some. Among roughly 74,000 clones listed, around 90% were seen once. The sample consisted of PBMCs, taken around atezolizumab (anti-PD-L1) treatment. This clonotype was sampled from a woman in her 70s with urothelial cancer.

The CDR3 nucleotides are TGTGCCAGCAGCTTAAGGCTAGGGGGTAGCGGGGGAGCCAAAAACATTCAGTACTTC. It codes for CASSLRLGGSGGAKNIQYF. The chain combines TRBV7-2 with TRBJ2-4, with 9 bases identical to TRBD2. The length of the CDR3 is 19 residues. Germline CDR1 SGHTA, CDR2 FQGNSA. J gave up 0 bases and V 2 bases, and 11 bases lay outside the gene matches. Full variable domain (rest looked up from reference TRBV7-2 and TRBJ2-4): GAGVSQSPSNKVTEKGKDVELRCDPISGHTALYWYRQSLGQGLEFLIYFQGNSAPDKSGLPSDRFSAERTGGSVSTLTIQRTQQEDSAVYLCASSLRLGGSGGAKNIQYFGAGTRLSVL.